This T cell receptor beta chain was sequenced for a study of human T cells and chemical hapten exposure. Across the study: Researchers reported sensitizing an approximately 2 cm by approximately 2 cm upper inner arm skin site with 2% DPC.

The library attached unique molecular identifiers to individual cDNA molecules. TCRdb passed the RACE reads through MiXCR, listing each CDR3 protein once. Altogether a few hundred thousand distinct CDR3 sequences are present, about 4.8% being singletons, with the ten largest covering 2% to 2.5%. V was clipped by 3 bases and J by 7 bases, with 13 bases between them. The germline gives CDR1 MNHEY, CDR2 SMNVEV (reference sequence). The CDR3 extends over 15 amino acids. The sample's time point: patch test 1, 2 weeks after DPC sensitization. Indicated treatment: therapeutic diphenylcyclopropenone sensitization with weekly scalp DPC. This clonotype occurred many times.

This TCR was sampled from a woman aged 45-60 years with alopecia areata. Some clones in this sample may be carry-over from other donors' samples. V usage is TRBV27 and J usage is TRBJ1-6; D unclear. Material: whole blood, obtained in connection with sensitization to the hapten diphenylcyclopropenone (DPC). Written as DNA, the CDR3 is TGTGCCAGCAGTTTCCAGGCGACTACCAATTCACCCCTCCACTTT. It translates to CASSFQATTNSPLHF.